This T cell receptor beta chain was documented in a study of metastatic and nonmetastatic thyroid tumors. TCRdb re-processed the PCR reads through MiXCR. Of about 19,000 clones listed, over 15% are singletons. No treatment of any kind had been given to any patient before thyroid surgery. The study's findings and limits: For both blood and tumor, malignant thyroid tumors reportedly showed significantly higher TCR beta diversity than benign nodules did.

This clone is labeled as medium-sized (0.01 to 0.1%). Its specificity is unknown. This clonotype originated in a male donor with papillary thyroid cancer or a benign thyroid nodule (not recorded which). Some clones in this sample may be carry-over from other donors' samples. Source material: blood.

CDR3 sequence reads: CASSYGWGGDYGYTF. The CDR3 region has the DNA TGTGCCAGCAGTTACGGTTGGGGTGGCGACTATGGCTACACCTTC. The chain links TRBV6-5 to TRBJ1-2, with D unresolved. The ends were cut back, 2 bases at V and 3 bases at J, with 13 bases in the middle. Germline V lookup: CDR1 MNHEY, CDR2 SVGAGI. CDR3 length: 15 residues.